The rows below give T cell receptor beta chains drawn from one sample of a study of blood T cells in healthy people across ages. One entry per CDR3 protein, called by TCRdb with MiXCR from the 5' RACE reads. The sample holds about 1.4 million distinct CDR3 sequences, around 59% seen once. The sequenced material came from blood. The origin of the receptors is a man aged 18 to 35 in good health. Each CDR3 is given with its conserved first and last residue. A D gene is named only where the DNA matches it firmly. The size of a clone is reported for some rows only, either as once, few or many, or as a class for expanded clones.

size	V	D	J	CDR3	DNA
-	TRBV18	TRBD2	TRBJ2-4	CASSPDPGLAGGPVLSIQYF	TGTGCCAGCTCACCCGACCCGGGACTAGCGGGAGGGCCGGTCCTAAGCATTCAGTACTTC
-	TRBV3-1	-	TRBJ2-1	CASSRGTAIGGEQFF	TGTGCCAGCAGCCGCGGGACTGCGATCGGGGGTGAGCAGTTCTTC
-	TRBV7-9	-	TRBJ1-1	CASSPWLGTDTEAFF	TGTGCCAGCAGCCCCTGGCTGGGTACGGACACTGAAGCTTTCTTT
few	TRBV6-2/TRBV6-3	-	TRBJ2-5	CASSRLVEETQYF	TGTGCCAGCAGTCGACTAGTCGAAGAGACCCAGTACTTC
few	TRBV15	TRBD1	TRBJ2-7	CATSREGTGYYEQYF	TGTGCCACCAGCAGAGAAGGGACAGGGTACTACGAGCAGTACTTC
-	TRBV2	TRBD1	TRBJ2-1	CASTQGQGSYNEQFF	TGTGCCAGCACCCAGGGACAGGGGTCTTACAATGAGCAGTTCTTC
few	TRBV7-9	-	TRBJ2-1	CAISSNEQFF	TGTGCCATCTCAAGCAATGAGCAGTTCTTC
-	TRBV20-1	TRBD1	TRBJ1-2	CSASGDSPNYTF	TGCAGTGCTAGTGGGGACAGCCCCAACTACACCTTC
-	TRBV28	-	TRBJ1-6	CQSSDRTHSPLHF	TGTCAAAGTTCAGACAGAACTCATTCACCCCTCCACTTT
-	TRBV27	TRBD2	TRBJ2-1	CASSSETSGRYNNEQFF	TGTGCCAGCAGTTCAGAGACTAGCGGGCGATACAACAATGAGCAGTTCTTC
few	TRBV6-1	-	TRBJ2-3	CATRDTQYF	TGTGCCACACGTGATACGCAGTATTTT
-	TRBV20-1	TRBD1	TRBJ1-2	CSAPGQGASTF	TGCAGTGCACCGGGACAGGGGGCATCCACCTTC
-	TRBV12-3/TRBV12-4	-	TRBJ1-5	CASSPRGVGNQPQHF	TGTGCCAGCAGTCCCCGGGGGGTTGGCAATCAGCCCCAGCATTTT
few	TRBV18	-	TRBJ1-2	CASSPPARYGYTF	TGTGCCAGCTCACCACCGGCCAGATATGGCTACACCTTC
-	TRBV20-1	-	TRBJ2-5	CSAAVGIQETQYF	TGCAGTGCTGCCGTGGGGATCCAAGAGACCCAGTACTTC
few	TRBV7-2	-	TRBJ2-1	CASSMMGSYNEQFF	TGTGCCAGCAGCATGATGGGCTCCTACAATGAGCAGTTCTTC
-	TRBV15	TRBD2	TRBJ2-1	CATSTGGGYYNEQFF	TGTGCCACCAGCACCGGCGGGGGATATTACAATGAGCAGTTCTTC
few	TRBV15	-	TRBJ1-2	CATSRVLQSGYTF	TGTGCCACCAGCAGAGTGTTGCAGAGTGGCTACACCTTC
-	TRBV14	-	TRBJ2-3	CASSQPRPSGGTDTQYF	TGTGCCAGCAGCCAACCCCGGCCCTCGGGGGGCACAGATACGCAGTATTTT
once	TRBV11-2	-	TRBJ2-7	CASSLTAPPGSSYNEQYF	TGTGCCAGCAGCTTAACCGCTCCTCCAGGGTCAAGCTACAACGAGCAGTACTTC
-	TRBV4-2	TRBD2	TRBJ2-1	CASSPLRTSRRSYNEQFF	TGTGCCAGCAGTCCATTACGGACTAGCCGAAGGTCCTACAATGAGCAGTTCTTC
-	TRBV7-9	-	TRBJ2-7	CASSFGAHNEQYF	TGTGCCAGCAGCTTTGGAGCCCACAATGAGCAGTACTTC
few	TRBV29-1	-	TRBJ2-3	CSVGLSVGDTQYF	TGCAGCGTGGGGCTAAGCGTTGGGGATACGCAGTATTTT
-	TRBV15	TRBD2	TRBJ2-3	CATSKREDTQYF	TGTGCCACCAGCAAGCGGGAAGATACGCAGTATTTT
-	TRBV7-9	TRBD1	TRBJ2-7	CASSLVGRGTPYEQYF	TGTGCCAGCAGCTTAGTGGGCAGGGGGACCCCCTACGAGCAGTACTTC
-	TRBV6-5	-	TRBJ2-5	CASKRGAVQETQYF	TGTGCCAGCAAAAGAGGGGCGGTTCAAGAGACCCAGTACTTC
-	TRBV20-1	-	TRBJ1-1	CSAKRNTEAFF	TGCAGTGCTAAGAGGAACACTGAAGCTTTCTTT
-	TRBV15	-	TRBJ2-3	CATSRDLGRASTDTQYF	TGTGCCACCAGCAGAGATCTGGGCAGGGCTAGCACAGATACGCAGTATTTT
-	TRBV3-1	TRBD2	TRBJ2-1	CASSHLTSGRRYNEQFF	TGTGCCAGCAGCCACCTAACTAGCGGGAGAAGGTACAATGAGCAGTTCTTC
-	TRBV7-2	-	TRBJ1-4	CASSFHREEGSGKLFF	TGTGCCAGCAGCTTTCACAGGGAGGAGGGATCAGGAAAACTGTTTTTT
-	TRBV21-1	-	TRBJ2-3	CASTINKPYLGADTQYF	TGTGCCAGCACCATTAACAAGCCCTATTTGGGAGCAGATACGCAGTATTTT
-	TRBV20-1	-	TRBJ2-7	CSARDRTRAYEQYF	TGCAGTGCTAGAGATAGGACGCGGGCCTACGAGCAGTACTTC
-	TRBV4-1	-	TRBJ2-3	CASSQENRPSTDTQYF	TGCGCCAGCAGCCAAGAGAACCGTCCTAGCACAGATACGCAGTATTTT
few	TRBV20-1	TRBD1	TRBJ2-1	CSAREPGTGDYNEQFF	TGCAGTGCTAGAGAGCCCGGGACAGGGGATTACAATGAGCAGTTCTTC
-	TRBV12-3/TRBV12-4	TRBD1	TRBJ1-1	CASRPRDRPNTEAFF	TGTGCCAGCAGGCCCCGGGACAGGCCGAACACTGAAGCTTTCTTT
-	TRBV12-3/TRBV12-4	-	TRBJ2-4	CASGPLGGENIQYF	TGTGCCAGCGGCCCGTTAGGGGGGGAAAACATTCAGTACTTC
-	TRBV15	-	TRBJ2-1	CATSRDGGTYNEQFF	TGTGCCACCAGCAGAGATGGGGGAACCTACAATGAGCAGTTCTTC
-	TRBV6-6	-	TRBJ1-5	CASTRQVGQPQHF	TGTGCCAGCACCCGACAAGTAGGCCAGCCCCAGCATTTT
-	TRBV20-1	-	TRBJ2-4	CSARGPGLARHIQYF	TGCAGTGCTAGAGGCCCTGGTCTAGCTAGGCACATTCAGTACTTC
-	TRBV6-1	-	TRBJ2-7	CASSDPGHRGYEQYF	TGTGCCAGCAGTGACCCGGGACACCGGGGCTACGAGCAGTACTTC
-	TRBV27	TRBD1	TRBJ2-7	CASSDRGHYEQYF	TGTGCCAGCAGTGACAGGGGCCACTACGAGCAGTACTTC
-	TRBV6-1	-	TRBJ1-2	CASSEKGILYGYTF	TGTGCCAGCAGTGAAAAGGGTATTCTCTATGGCTACACCTTC
few	TRBV28	-	TRBJ2-7	CASREGRLGEQYF	TGTGCCAGCAGAGAGGGACGATTAGGGGAGCAGTACTTC
-	TRBV7-2	-	TRBJ1-2	CASSSRGPIHGYTF	TGTGCCAGCAGCTCCAGGGGCCCTATCCATGGCTACACCTTC
-	TRBV7-2	-	TRBJ1-5	CASSLMGRNNQPQHF	TGTGCCAGCAGCTTAATGGGCAGAAATAATCAGCCCCAGCATTTT
-	TRBV6-2/TRBV6-3	TRBD1	TRBJ2-7	CASRDPGQAAYEQYF	TGTGCCAGCAGAGATCCGGGACAGGCAGCCTACGAGCAGTACTTC
-	TRBV9	-	TRBJ2-2	CASTPNTGELFF	TGTGCCAGTACACCGAACACCGGGGAGCTGTTTTTT
few	TRBV3-1	-	TRBJ1-2	CASSQGRAGYGYTF	TGTGCCAGCAGCCAGGGAAGGGCGGGCTATGGCTACACCTTC
-	TRBV12-3/TRBV12-4	TRBD2	TRBJ2-7	CASIRLGREDHNEQYF	TGTGCCAGCATCCGTCTTGGGCGGGAGGATCACAATGAGCAGTACTTC
few	TRBV20-1	-	TRBJ2-7	CSARGSGYIYEQYF	TGCAGTGCCCGGGGGAGCGGATATATCTACGAGCAGTACTTC
few	TRBV27	-	TRBJ2-6	CASGFLPGANVLTF	TGTGCCAGCGGCTTCCTTCCTGGGGCCAACGTCCTGACTTTC
-	TRBV7-2	TRBD1	TRBJ2-7	CASSARTGHYEQYF	TGTGCCAGCAGCGCGCGGACAGGGCACTACGAGCAGTACTTC
-	TRBV7-2	-	TRBJ2-6	CASSLDSRGANVLTF	TGTGCCAGCAGCCTGGACAGCCGTGGGGCCAACGTCCTGACTTTC
-	TRBV7-9	-	TRBJ2-7	CASSLDGDGSFEQYF	TGTGCCAGCAGCTTAGATGGGGATGGATCGTTCGAGCAGTACTTC
-	TRBV3-1	-	TRBJ2-7	CASSQDWGDGSSYEQYF	TGTGCCAGCAGCCAAGATTGGGGGGACGGAAGCTCCTACGAGCAGTACTTC
-	TRBV10-2	-	TRBJ2-3	CASDNGRDTQYF	TGCGCCAGCGATAACGGCCGAGATACGCAGTATTTT
-	TRBV12-3/TRBV12-4	-	TRBJ1-2	CASSRRGRNYGYTF	TGTGCCAGCAGCCGCCGGGGGCGAAACTATGGCTACACCTTC
-	TRBV6-5	-	TRBJ1-1	CASSDRGPEVFF	TGTGCCAGCAGCGACAGAGGTCCTGAAGTTTTCTTT
-	TRBV10-3	-	TRBJ2-5	CAISPQVGGGETQYF	TGTGCCATCAGCCCCCAGGTAGGGGGTGGGGAGACCCAGTACTTC
-	TRBV4-3	-	TRBJ1-4	CASSQRGINEKLFF	TGCGCCAGCAGCCAACGAGGGATAAACGAAAAACTGTTTTTT